This T cell receptor (beta chain) originates from a study of blood T cells in healthy people across ages. Study-wide results and limits: Compared with aged donors, long-lived donors showed fewer expanded clones, suggesting selection.

Of note for this clonotype: The target antigen is unknown.

Sample-barcoded 5' priming and a J-beta primer mix drove a second PCR of roughly 6 to 12 cycles. TCRdb recomputed calls from the 5' RACE reads with MiXCR, one row per CDR3 protein. Found here are more than 1 million distinct CDR3 sequences, 45% of them singletons; the top ten hold around 18%. The V gene end was trimmed by 6 bases and the J gene end by 9 bases; junction bases not matched to a gene: 11. From germline, CDR1 is SEHNR and CDR2 FQNEAQ (reference sequence). The CDR3 covers 15 residues. The clonotype was recovered from a woman aged 55 to 70 in good health. This sequence joins TRBV7-9 and TRBJ2-1; 10 nucleotides match TRBD1. The sequenced material came from blood. The CDR3 loop is CASSYRTGGFGEQFF. In DNA, the CDR3 is TGTGCCAGCAGTTACAGGACAGGGGGTTTTGGTGAGCAGTTCTTC.